Shown below are 3 T cell receptor beta chains from a single sample sequenced in a study of blood T cell repertoires in COVID-19. Some clones are missing from TCRdb's copy, which holds only in-frame ones; the method was immunoSEQ multiplex PCR. The sample consists of 250,000 to 300,000 clones, roughly 85% of them appearing once. The material sequenced was peripheral blood. These receptors all stem from a woman aged 70-85 years with acute or convalescent COVID-19.

The chain employs TRBV6-5 and TRBJ1-1, with a weak D call TRBD1 (5 bases). Trimming pared 7 bases from V and 2 bases from J, leaving 17 bases between. CDR3 length: 15 residues. CDR1 is MNHEY, CDR2 SVGAGI, per germline. The CDR3 protein is CASTGGTVANTEAFF. The CDR3 nucleotides read TGTGCCAGCACGGGGGGAACGGTGGCAAACACTGAAGCTTTCTTT.

The chain is built from TRBV5-1 and TRBJ2-3; D gene ambiguous. The germline gives CDR1 SGHRS, CDR2 YFSETQ. The CDR3 spans 14 residues. The V and J ends lost 1 base and 0 bases respectively, with 6 bases between them. The DNA of the CDR3 is TGCGCCAGCAGCTTGTTAGTAAGCACAGATACGCAGTATTTT. Translating it yields CASSLLVSTDTQYF.

The V call is TRBV18, the J call TRBJ1-5; 10 bases align to TRBD1. The CDR3 is 16 residues long. The V gene's germline CDR1 is KGHSH and CDR2 LQKENI. V shed 0 bases, J shed 2 bases, and the junction held 1 base outside the gene matches. The CDR3 DNA reads as TGTGCCAGCTCACCACCCGGGACAGGGGGCAATCAGCCCCAGCATTTT. The encoded protein is CASSPPGTGGNQPQHF. Filled out from reference TRBV18 and TRBJ1-5, the complete variable domain reads NAGVMQNPRHLVRRRGQEARLRCSPMKGHSHVYWYRQLPEEGLKFMVYLQKENIIDESGMPKERFSAEFPKEGPSILRIQQVVRGDSAAYFCASSPPGTGGNQPQHFGDGTRLSIL.